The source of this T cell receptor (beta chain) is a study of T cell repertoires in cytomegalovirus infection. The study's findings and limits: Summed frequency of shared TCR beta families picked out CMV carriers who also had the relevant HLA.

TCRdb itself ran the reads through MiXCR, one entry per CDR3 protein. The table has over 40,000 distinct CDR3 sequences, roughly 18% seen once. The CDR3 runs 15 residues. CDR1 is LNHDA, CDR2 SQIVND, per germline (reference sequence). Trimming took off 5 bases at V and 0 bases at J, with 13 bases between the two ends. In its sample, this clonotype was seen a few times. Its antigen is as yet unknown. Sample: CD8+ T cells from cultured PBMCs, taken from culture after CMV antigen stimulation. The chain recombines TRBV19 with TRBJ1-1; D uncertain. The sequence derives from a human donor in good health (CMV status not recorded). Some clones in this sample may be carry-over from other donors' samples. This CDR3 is CASSPDGPLNTEAFF. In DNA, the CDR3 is TGTGCCAGTAGTCCGGACGGACCATTGAACACTGAAGCTTTCTTT.